The rows below give T cell receptor beta chains drawn from one sample of a study of T cell changes during pregnancy in multiple sclerosis. Generated by immunoSEQ multiplex PCR, the TCRdb table keeps only in-frame clones and is missing some. The table shows 57,000 or so clones, with around 93% occurring only once. The material sequenced was peripheral blood, taken after pregnancy. All receptors derive from a female donor in good health, enrolled as a control in a pregnancy study. Both conserved end residues are part of each CDR3. The D gene is left open where the match is weak. Clone size, where shown, is once, few, many, or a class for clones that have expanded.

CDR3	DNA	V	size	J	D
CASRTGTPISLGRDTEAFF	TGTGCCAGTAGAACCGGGACACCTATCTCGCTCGGCCGGGACACTGAAGCTTTCTTT	TRBV5-8	-	TRBJ1-1	-
CSVQPNRGEAFF	TGCAGCGTTCAGCCCAATAGGGGTGAAGCTTTCTTT	TRBV29-1	-	TRBJ1-1	-
CASSPGSAGGPKNEQFF	TGTGCCAGCAGCCCCGGATCAGCGGGAGGGCCCAAGAATGAGCAGTTCTTC	TRBV5-4	-	TRBJ2-1	TRBD2
CASSDREVVQPQHF	TGTGCCAGCAGTGACAGGGAAGTTGTACAGCCCCAGCATTTT	TRBV6-1	-	TRBJ1-5	-
CASSDRYTEAFF	TGTGCCAGCAGTGACAGATACACTGAAGCTTTCTTT	TRBV6-5	-	TRBJ1-1	-
CASSVEGSTDTQYF	TGTGCCAGCAGCGTAGAGGGGAGCACAGATACGCAGTATTTT	TRBV9	once	TRBJ2-3	-
CASSVSTGTSGETQYF	TGTGCCAGCAGCGTGTCTACCGGGACTAGCGGTGAGACCCAGTACTTC	TRBV9	few	TRBJ2-5	TRBD2
CASSLTGNQPQHF	TGTGCCAGCAGTTTAACGGGCAATCAGCCCCAGCATTTT	TRBV27	-	TRBJ1-5	-
CASSPQDRVYSNQPQHF	TGTGCCAGCTCACCGCAGGACAGGGTTTATAGCAATCAGCCCCAGCATTTT	TRBV18	-	TRBJ1-5	TRBD1
CAWSVDLAGPQHF	TGTGCCTGGAGTGTAGATTTGGCGGGGCCCCAGCATTTT	TRBV30	few	TRBJ1-5	-
CASFRDTLNYGYTF	TGTGCTAGTTTCCGGGACACCCTTAACTATGGCTACACCTTC	TRBV12-5	once	TRBJ1-2	-
CSAAGGGEAFF	TGCAGCGCGGCGGGGGGCGGTGAAGCTTTCTTT	TRBV29-1	-	TRBJ1-1	-
CASTGREGLNLKFF	TGTGCCAGTACCGGCCGGGAGGGCCTAAATCTCAAGTTCTTC	TRBV19	once	TRBJ2-1	TRBD2
CASSQKTRGSNYGYTF	TGCGCCAGCAGTCAAAAAACTCGGGGATCCAACTATGGCTACACCTTC	TRBV23-1	once	TRBJ1-2	-
CASSPEAGPSNQPQHF	TGCGCCAGCAGCCCGGAGGCCGGACCATCCAATCAGCCCCAGCATTTT	TRBV5-1	-	TRBJ1-5	-
CAISESADTQYF	TGTGCCATCAGTGAGTCCGCAGATACGCAGTATTTT	TRBV10-3	-	TRBJ2-3	-
CASSLDRGFREQFF	TGTGCCAGCAGCTTGGACAGGGGGTTTCGGGAGCAGTTCTTC	TRBV7-2	-	TRBJ2-1	TRBD1
CASSPVLDRGSNEQYF	TGCGCCAGCAGTCCCGTACTGGACAGGGGAAGCAACGAGCAGTACTTC	TRBV4-1	-	TRBJ2-7	TRBD1
CSASDNEQFF	TGCAGTGCTAGCGACAATGAGCAGTTCTTC	TRBV20-1	-	TRBJ2-1	-
CAISRTDSNQPQHF	TGTGCCATCAGCCGGACAGATAGCAATCAGCCCCAGCATTTT	TRBV10-3	-	TRBJ1-5	-
CASSPRAGQGAGEQFF	TGTGCCAGCTCACCAAGGGCGGGACAGGGGGCTGGTGAGCAGTTCTTC	TRBV18	-	TRBJ2-1	TRBD1
CASSDRRGNIQYF	TGTGCCAGCAGTGATCGGAGAGGAAACATTCAGTACTTC	TRBV6-1	-	TRBJ2-4	-
CASRSWARETQYF	TGTGCCAGCAGATCATGGGCCCGAGAGACCCAGTACTTC	TRBV27	-	TRBJ2-5	-
CASSVTSSNEQFF	TGTGCCAGCAGCGTAACGAGTAGCAATGAGCAGTTCTTC	TRBV9	-	TRBJ2-1	-
CASRSDSPLHF	TGTGCCAGCAGGTCGGATTCACCCCTCCACTTT	TRBV7-9	few	TRBJ1-6	-
CASSLRRSSSGNTIYF	TGTGCCAGCAGTTTACGCAGGTCCAGCTCTGGAAACACCATATATTTT	TRBV28	-	TRBJ1-3	-
CASSFPLSGGGPYEQYF	TGTGCCAGCAGTTTTCCCCTATCGGGGGGGGGCCCCTACGAGCAGTACTTC	TRBV28	-	TRBJ2-7	TRBD2
CASSPSGGDYGYTF	TGTGCCAGCAGCCCTTCCGGAGGGGACTATGGCTACACCTTC	TRBV7-2	few	TRBJ1-2	-
CAWDRGVNQPQHF	TGTGCCTGGGACAGGGGGGTAAATCAGCCCCAGCATTTT	TRBV30	-	TRBJ1-5	TRBD1
CASSVNPGQVLSGANVLTF	TGTGCCAGCAGTGTTAATCCGGGACAGGTCCTCTCTGGGGCCAACGTCCTGACTTTC	TRBV6-1	once	TRBJ2-6	TRBD1
CASASLGPRETF	TGTGCCAGCGCCAGCTTGGGGCCCCGAGAGACCTTC	TRBV5-6	-	TRBJ1-2	-
CASSIRSGMGNQPQHF	TGTGCCAGCAGCATACGCTCAGGGATGGGCAATCAGCCCCAGCATTTT	TRBV5-6	-	TRBJ1-5	-
CASSRNGDFRTDTQYF	TGCGCCAGCAGCCGGAACGGGGACTTTCGCACAGATACGCAGTATTTT	TRBV5-1	-	TRBJ2-3	-
CASSLKGGKLFF	TGTGCCAGCAGTTTGAAGGGAGGAAAACTGTTTTTT	TRBV28	-	TRBJ1-4	-
CASSPPSRLAGDTDTQYF	TGTGCCAGCAGCCCGCCATCCAGACTAGCGGGGGACACAGATACGCAGTATTTT	TRBV7-2	few	TRBJ2-3	TRBD2
CASSPREVGGTEAFF	TGTGCCAGCAGCCCCCGAGAAGTGGGGGGAACTGAAGCTTTCTTT	TRBV11-2	-	TRBJ1-1	-
CASSQDVPGQGDSPLHF	TGCGCCAGCAGCCAGGACGTACCGGGACAGGGTGATTCACCCCTCCACTTT	TRBV4-3	once	TRBJ1-6	TRBD1